This TCR beta chain comes out of a study of CD8 T cells in Susac syndrome. Study-wide findings and caveats: The total CD8+ repertoires contained roughly 17 Susac-specific public clones, and the CD8+ TEMRA repertoires contained roughly 5.

The authors negatively isolated CD8+ and CD4+ T cells and FACS-enriched TEMRA cells. The CDR3 runs to 16 residues. Germline V CDR1 and CDR2: LGHDT, YNNKEL (reference sequence). V was clipped by 2 bases and J by 3 bases; unmatched bases: 5. Reverse transcription of roughly 0.45 to 1 ug RNA was performed with random hexamers. Amplification of TCR beta CDR3 used immunoSEQ multiplex PCR across 54 Vbeta and 13 Jbeta. From the immunoSEQ multiplex PCR reads, TCRdb called clonotypes with MiXCR, one entry per CDR3 protein. The sample holds approximately 83,000 distinct CDR3 sequences, 94% seen once. Concerning this clonotype: The antigen remains undetermined.

V and J are TRBV3-1 and TRBJ2-7, with 12 bases aligning to TRBD1. This TCR came from a human donor with Susac syndrome. Sequencing was carried out using CD8+ T cells from PBMCs. The CDR3 nucleotides are TGTGCCAGCAGCCAACGAGGGACAGGGGGCTACTACGAGCAGTACTTC. Its translation is CASSQRGTGGYYEQYF.